This is a list of T cell receptor beta chains from one sample in a study of vaccination effects on CD4 cells after COVID-19. These receptors have no identified antigens. Method: immunoSEQ multiplex PCR; TCRdb's copy keeps in-frame clones and lacks some. This repertoire shows tens of thousands of clones, about 67% found once; its top ten account for under 15%. Sequenced material: CD4+ T cells from PBMCs cultured without peptide, taken after COVID-19 vaccination. Source of these receptors: a human donor who received a COVID-19 vaccine. CDR3s include the opening cysteine and the closing phenylalanine or tryptophan. A D gene is named only where the DNA matches it firmly. Size is stated for part of the rows, as once, few or many counts, or as a class when the clone is expanded.

v_call	d_call	j_call	clone_size	cdr3_nt	cdr3_aa
TRBV28	NA	TRBJ1-1	NA	TGTGCCAGCAGTGAACCAGGGAGAATGAACACTGAAGCTTTCTTT	CASSEPGRMNTEAFF
TRBV25-1	NA	TRBJ1-6	NA	TGTGCCAGCAGTCCCTGGACAATCAACTCACCCCTCCACTTT	CASSPWTINSPLHF
TRBV19	TRBD1	TRBJ1-2	NA	TGTGCCAGTACCGGGACAGGGGGCAACTATGGCTACACCTTC	CASTGTGGNYGYTF
TRBV19	TRBD1	TRBJ1-1	NA	TGTGCCAGTAGTATGGACAGGGACACTGAAGCTTTCTTT	CASSMDRDTEAFF
TRBV3-1/TRBV3-2	NA	TRBJ1-1	NA	TGTGCCAGCAGCTCTCAGGGAGGAGTGAACACTGAAGCTTTCTTT	CASSSQGGVNTEAFF
TRBV6-5	NA	TRBJ1-5	NA	TGTGCCAGCAGTCAACAGGGAAATCAGCCCCAGCATTTT	CASSQQGNQPQHF
TRBV11-2	NA	TRBJ1-6	NA	TGTGCCAGCAGCTTACGGGCAGGGGATAATTCACCCCTCCACTTT	CASSLRAGDNSPLHF
TRBV6-2/TRBV6-3	NA	TRBJ1-6	once	TGTGCCAGCAGTTACGTCGGCAGATCAACTAATTCACCCCTCCACTTT	CASSYVGRSTNSPLHF
TRBV9	TRBD1	TRBJ1-1	NA	TGTGCCAGCAGCGTAGCCCCAGGGGGCGCTGGGGGTTTGGACACTGAAGCTTTCTTT	CASSVAPGGAGGLDTEAFF
TRBV10-3	TRBD1	TRBJ2-4	NA	TGTGCCATCAGTGACCCAGGGGGAAGGGGTGAAAACATTCAGTACTTC	CAISDPGGRGENIQYF
TRBV25-1	NA	TRBJ2-1	once	TGTGCCAGCCCTAGCGAGAACAATGAGCAGTTCTTC	CASPSENNEQFF
TRBV11-2	NA	TRBJ2-7	NA	TGTGCCAGCAGCTTAGACCCGGGACCCTACGAGCAGTACTTC	CASSLDPGPYEQYF
TRBV19	TRBD1	TRBJ2-1	NA	TGTGCCAGTTCGACCGGGACAGGGATGGGTGAGCAGTTCTTC	CASSTGTGMGEQFF
TRBV3-1/TRBV3-2	NA	TRBJ2-7	medium-sized	TGTGCCAGCAGCCAACTCGGTTGGGAGCAGTACTTC	CASSQLGWEQYF
TRBV5-1	TRBD1	TRBJ1-6	once	TGCGCCAGCAGCGTAACAGGGGCGCGATCACCCCTCCACTTT	CASSVTGARSPLHF
TRBV2	TRBD1	TRBJ1-6	few	TGTGCCAGCAGCGGACAGGGCCATTCACCCCTCCACTTT	CASSGQGHSPLHF
TRBV5-1	TRBD2	TRBJ2-7	NA	TGCGCCAGCAGCTTGGATAGCGGGGCCTACGAGCAGTACTTC	CASSLDSGAYEQYF
TRBV7-2	NA	TRBJ1-1	NA	TGTGCCAGCAGCTTAGTCGGGTCCTATGAAGCTTTCTTT	CASSLVGSYEAFF
TRBV12-3/TRBV12-4	TRBD1	TRBJ1-2	NA	TGTGCCAGCACCGGGGACAGGGGGTTAGGCTACACCTTC	CASTGDRGLGYTF
TRBV6-5	NA	TRBJ2-5	NA	TGTGCCAGCAGTCACAGGGGACTGGAGACCCAGTACTTC	CASSHRGLETQYF
TRBV4-1	NA	TRBJ2-5	NA	TGCGCCAGCAGCCAAGTCTTCCGAGAGACCCAGTACTTC	CASSQVFRETQYF
TRBV19	NA	TRBJ2-2	NA	TGTGCCAGTCGCTACACCGGGGAGCTGTTTTTT	CASRYTGELFF
TRBV5-4	TRBD2	TRBJ2-1	NA	TGTGCCAGCAGCTTGGGGACTAGCGTTCTCAATGAGCAGTTCTTC	CASSLGTSVLNEQFF
TRBV28	NA	TRBJ2-7	once	TGTGCCAGCAGTTCCCCGGGCTTCTACGAGCAGTACTTC	CASSSPGFYEQYF
TRBV7-9	TRBD2	TRBJ2-3	NA	TGTGCCAGCAGCCGAGCGACTAGCGGCACAGATACGCAGTATTTT	CASSRATSGTDTQYF
TRBV7-3	NA	TRBJ2-3	NA	TGTGCCAGCAGCTCCGGGGCGAGCACAGATACGCAGTATTTT	CASSSGASTDTQYF
TRBV4-2	NA	TRBJ2-3	few	TGTGCCAGCAGCGATCGAGGGGGGGCCGCAGATACGCAGTATTTT	CASSDRGGAADTQYF
TRBV5-6	TRBD1	TRBJ1-5	NA	TGTGCCAGCAGCACGGGACAGGGAGTAAGTCAGCCCCAGCATTTT	CASSTGQGVSQPQHF
TRBV18	NA	TRBJ1-2	NA	TGTGCCAGCTCCTCGCAAGGGGTAGACAGGTCCGGTGGCTACACCTTC	CASSSQGVDRSGGYTF
TRBV2	NA	TRBJ1-6	NA	TGTGCCAGCAGTCAACAAAAAGCAGGGACGGGGTCACCCCTCCACTTT	CASSQQKAGTGSPLHF
TRBV7-2	TRBD1	TRBJ1-2	NA	TGTGCCAGCAGCTTAGCCGTCCCGGGACAGTCTGATGGCTACACCTTC	CASSLAVPGQSDGYTF
TRBV4-3	NA	TRBJ1-2	NA	TGCGCCAGCAGCCAAGAAGCCCGTGTTAACTATGGCTACACCTTC	CASSQEARVNYGYTF
TRBV6-6	TRBD2	TRBJ2-5	NA	TGTGCCAGCAGTGTACTAGCGGGGGGCCAAGAGACCCAGTACTTC	CASSVLAGGQETQYF
TRBV12-3/TRBV12-4	NA	TRBJ1-2	once	TGTGCCAGCAGCTTGGGGGGGGGATACGGCTACACCTTC	CASSLGGGYGYTF
TRBV5-4	TRBD2	TRBJ2-3	NA	TGTGCCAGCAGCTTGGATCTAGCGGCAGATACGCAGTATTTT	CASSLDLAADTQYF
TRBV30	NA	TRBJ1-6	NA	TGTGCCTGGAGTTCCGGGGGCGGTAATTCACCCCTCCACTTT	CAWSSGGGNSPLHF
TRBV5-6	NA	TRBJ2-7	NA	TGTGCCAGCAGCCCGCAGGGTCCTTCCTACGAGCAGTACTTC	CASSPQGPSYEQYF
TRBV6-6	NA	TRBJ1-1	few	TGTGCCAGCAGCCGTAGAAACACTGAAGCTTTCTTT	CASSRRNTEAFF
TRBV2	NA	TRBJ1-4	NA	TGTGCCAGCAGGGGAGGACAGTCTAATGAAAAACTGTTTTTT	CASRGGQSNEKLFF
TRBV18	NA	TRBJ1-6	NA	TGTGCCAGCTCACCAGGGGGGCTCGTTTCACCCCTCCACTTT	CASSPGGLVSPLHF
TRBV5-5	NA	TRBJ2-5	NA	TGTGCCAGCAGCTTGGCGGCTAGCAAAGAGACCCAGTACTTC	CASSLAASKETQYF
TRBV14	NA	TRBJ2-1	NA	TGTGCCAGCAGCCAAGAGGGATCCGGGGCCTACAATGAGCAGTTCTTC	CASSQEGSGAYNEQFF
TRBV30	NA	TRBJ2-1	few	TGTGCCTGGAGTGAGGCTAGTGGGCAGTTCTTC	CAWSEASGQFF
TRBV11-1	TRBD2	TRBJ2-3	NA	TGTGCCAGCAGTGAGCGGGAGCCCGATACGCAGTATTTT	CASSEREPDTQYF
TRBV28	TRBD1	TRBJ1-5	few	TGTGCCAGCAGTTCCAAAACCCTACGACAGGGCCTCTATCAGCCCCAGCATTTT	CASSSKTLRQGLYQPQHF
TRBV30	NA	TRBJ1-2	NA	TGTGCCTGGAGTGAGGATGGGGCCGGTGGCTACACCTTC	CAWSEDGAGGYTF
TRBV5-1	NA	TRBJ1-2	NA	TGCGCCAGCAGCTTGGACCCGGGGGTAGGTCCGTATGGCTACACCTTC	CASSLDPGVGPYGYTF
TRBV19	NA	TRBJ1-6	NA	TGTGCCAGTAGTACTGGACCGGAGGATAATTCACCCCTCCACTTT	CASSTGPEDNSPLHF
TRBV28	NA	TRBJ2-5	NA	TGTGCCAGCAGTTTGGGGGGCCACCGAGAGACCCAGTACTTC	CASSLGGHRETQYF
TRBV7-9	NA	TRBJ1-3	few	TGTGCCAGCAGCTCGTCGACAGCATCCTCTGGAAACACCATATATTTT	CASSSSTASSGNTIYF
TRBV19	TRBD2	TRBJ2-1	NA	TGTGCCAGTAGTGCGGGGAGGGGTGAGCAGTTCTTC	CASSAGRGEQFF